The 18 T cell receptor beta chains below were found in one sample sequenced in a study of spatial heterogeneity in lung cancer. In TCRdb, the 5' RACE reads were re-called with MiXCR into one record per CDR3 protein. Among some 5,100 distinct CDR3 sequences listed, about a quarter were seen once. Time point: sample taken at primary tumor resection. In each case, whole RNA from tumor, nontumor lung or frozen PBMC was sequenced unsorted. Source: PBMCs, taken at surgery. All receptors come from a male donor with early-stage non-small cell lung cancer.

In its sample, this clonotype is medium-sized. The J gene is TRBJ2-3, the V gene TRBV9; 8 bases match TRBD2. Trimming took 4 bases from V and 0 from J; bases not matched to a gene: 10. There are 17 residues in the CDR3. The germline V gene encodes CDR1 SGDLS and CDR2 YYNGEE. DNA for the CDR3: TGTGCCAGCAGCACCCTGGGAACTAGCGGAAGCACAGATACGCAGTATTTT. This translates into CASSTLGTSGSTDTQYF. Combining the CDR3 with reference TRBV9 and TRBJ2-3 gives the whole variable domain DSGVTQTPKHLITATGQRVTLRCSPRSGDLSVYWYQQSLDQGLQFLIQYYNGEERAKGNILERFSAQQFPDLHSELNLSSLELGDSALYFCASSTLGTSGSTDTQYFGPGTRLTVL.

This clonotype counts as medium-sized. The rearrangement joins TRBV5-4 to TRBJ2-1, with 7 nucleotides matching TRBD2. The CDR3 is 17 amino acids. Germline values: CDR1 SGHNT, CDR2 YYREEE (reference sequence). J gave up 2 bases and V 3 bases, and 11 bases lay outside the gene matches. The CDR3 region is CASSSLGGGGTYNEQFF. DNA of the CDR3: TGTGCCAGCAGCTCCCTGGGGGGGGGAGGTACCTACAATGAGCAGTTCTTC.

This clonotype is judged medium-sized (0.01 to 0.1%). The CDR3 DNA reads TGTGCCAGCAGTCGCTCCGGGACAGTTGGGAATGAGCAGTTCTTC. Amino acid sequence: CASSRSGTVGNEQFF. J is TRBJ2-1 and V is TRBV7-3; 7 bases are shared with TRBD1. CDR1 SGHTA and CDR2 FQGTGA come from the germline V gene. CDR3 length: 15 residues. J was trimmed by 7 bases and V by 6 bases; bases with no gene match: 12.

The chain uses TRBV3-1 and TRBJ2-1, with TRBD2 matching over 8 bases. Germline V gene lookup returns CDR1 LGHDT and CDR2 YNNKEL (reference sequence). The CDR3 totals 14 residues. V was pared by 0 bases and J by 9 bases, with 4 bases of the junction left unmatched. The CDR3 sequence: CASSQDAGGGEQFF. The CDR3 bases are TGTGCCAGCAGCCAAGATGCGGGGGGAGGTGAGCAGTTCTTC.

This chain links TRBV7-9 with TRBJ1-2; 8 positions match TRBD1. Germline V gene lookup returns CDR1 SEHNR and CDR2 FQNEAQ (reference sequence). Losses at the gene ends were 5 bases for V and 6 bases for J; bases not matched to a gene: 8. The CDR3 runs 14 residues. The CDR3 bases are TGTGCCAGCAGCCTAGGGACAGGACTAGATGGCTACACCTTC. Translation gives CASSLGTGLDGYTF.

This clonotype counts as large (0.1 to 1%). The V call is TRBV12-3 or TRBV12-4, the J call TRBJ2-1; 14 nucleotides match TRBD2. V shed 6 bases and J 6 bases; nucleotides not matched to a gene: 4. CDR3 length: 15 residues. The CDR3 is CASRKTSGRVNEQFF. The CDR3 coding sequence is TGTGCCAGCAGAAAGACTAGCGGGAGGGTCAATGAGCAGTTCTTC.

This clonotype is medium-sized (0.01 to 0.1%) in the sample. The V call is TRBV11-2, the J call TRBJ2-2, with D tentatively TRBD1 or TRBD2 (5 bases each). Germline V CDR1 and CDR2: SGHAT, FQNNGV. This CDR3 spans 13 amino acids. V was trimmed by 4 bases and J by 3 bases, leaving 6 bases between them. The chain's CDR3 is CASSSGHTGELFF. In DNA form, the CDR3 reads TGTGCCAGCAGCTCGGGACACACCGGGGAGCTGTTTTTT. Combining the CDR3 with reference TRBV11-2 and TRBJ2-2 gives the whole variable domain EAGVAQSPRYKIIEKRQSVAFWCNPISGHATLYWYQQILGQGPKLLIQFQNNGVVDDSQLPKDRFSAERLKGVDSTLKIQPAKLEDSAVYLCASSSGHTGELFFGEGSRLTVL.

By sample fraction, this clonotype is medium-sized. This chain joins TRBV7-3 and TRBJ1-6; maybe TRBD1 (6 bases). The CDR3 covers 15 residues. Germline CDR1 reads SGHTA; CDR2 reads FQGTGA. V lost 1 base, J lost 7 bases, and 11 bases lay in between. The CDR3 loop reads CASSLMTGLNSPLHF. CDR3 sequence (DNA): TGTGCCAGCAGCTTAATGACAGGACTCAATTCACCCCTCCACTTT.

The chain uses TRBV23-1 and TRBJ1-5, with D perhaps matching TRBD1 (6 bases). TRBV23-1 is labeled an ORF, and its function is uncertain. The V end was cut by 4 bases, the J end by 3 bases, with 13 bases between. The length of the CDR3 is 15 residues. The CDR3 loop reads CASSRSDSINQPQHF. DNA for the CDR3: TGCGCCAGCAGTCGCTCGGACAGCATCAATCAGCCCCAGCATTTT.

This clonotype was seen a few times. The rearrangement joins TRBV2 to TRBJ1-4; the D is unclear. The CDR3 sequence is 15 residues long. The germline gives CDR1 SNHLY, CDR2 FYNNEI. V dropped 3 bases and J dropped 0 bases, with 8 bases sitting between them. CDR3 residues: CASSEGIATNEKLFF. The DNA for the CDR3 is TGTGCCAGCAGTGAGGGGATTGCAACTAATGAAAAACTGTTTTTT.

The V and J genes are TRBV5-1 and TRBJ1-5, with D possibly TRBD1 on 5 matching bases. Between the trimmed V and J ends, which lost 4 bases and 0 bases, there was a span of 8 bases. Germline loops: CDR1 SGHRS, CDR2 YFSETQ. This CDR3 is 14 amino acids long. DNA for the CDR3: TGCGCCAGCAGCCGGGGGGGTAGCAATCAGCCCCAGCATTTT. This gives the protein CASSRGGSNQPQHF.

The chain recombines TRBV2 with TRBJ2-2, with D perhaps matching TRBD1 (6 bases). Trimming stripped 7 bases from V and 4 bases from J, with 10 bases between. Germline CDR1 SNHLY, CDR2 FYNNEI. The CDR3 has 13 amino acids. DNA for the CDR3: TGTGCCAGCAATCAACAGGGCACCGGGGAGCTGTTTTTT. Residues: CASNQQGTGELFF.

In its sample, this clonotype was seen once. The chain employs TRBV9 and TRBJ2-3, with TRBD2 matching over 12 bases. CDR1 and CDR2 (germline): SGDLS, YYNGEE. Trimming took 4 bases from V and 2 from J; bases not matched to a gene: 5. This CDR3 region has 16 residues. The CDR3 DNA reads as TGTGCCAGCAGCCCGGGACTAGCGGGCTCCACAGATACGCAGTATTTT. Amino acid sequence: CASSPGLAGSTDTQYF.

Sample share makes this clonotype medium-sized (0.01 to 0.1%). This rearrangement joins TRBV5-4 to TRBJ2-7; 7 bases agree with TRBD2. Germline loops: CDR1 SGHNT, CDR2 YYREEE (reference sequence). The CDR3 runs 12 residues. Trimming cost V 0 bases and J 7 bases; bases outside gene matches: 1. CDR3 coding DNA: TGTGCCAGCAGCTTGGTCGGGGGGGAGCAGTACTTC. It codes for CASSLVGGEQYF.

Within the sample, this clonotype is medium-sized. The CDR3 DNA is TGTGCCAGCAGCTTAGGCGGGAGGGGGAACATTCAGTACTTC. Translation gives CASSLGGRGNIQYF. This chain connects TRBV7-2 to TRBJ2-4, with 9 bases lining up with TRBD2. V gave up 1 base and J gave up 7 bases; unmatched junction bases: 2. In germline, CDR1 is SGHTA, CDR2 FQGNSA. The CDR3 consists of 14 residues.

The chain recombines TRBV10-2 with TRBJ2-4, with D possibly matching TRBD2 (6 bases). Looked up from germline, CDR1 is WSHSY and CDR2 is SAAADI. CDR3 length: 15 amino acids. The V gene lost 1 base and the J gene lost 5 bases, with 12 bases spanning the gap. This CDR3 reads CASSEFRGSQNIQYF. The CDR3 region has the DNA TGCGCCAGCAGTGAGTTTCGGGGGAGCCAAAACATTCAGTACTTC.

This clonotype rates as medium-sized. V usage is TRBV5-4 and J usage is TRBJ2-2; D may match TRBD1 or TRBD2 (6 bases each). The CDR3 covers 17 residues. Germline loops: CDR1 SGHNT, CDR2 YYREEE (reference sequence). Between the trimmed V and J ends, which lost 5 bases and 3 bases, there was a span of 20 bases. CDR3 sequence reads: CASRGRSGAGDTGELFF. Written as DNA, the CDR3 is TGTGCCAGCAGAGGGAGGTCCGGCGCAGGGGACACCGGGGAGCTGTTTTTT.

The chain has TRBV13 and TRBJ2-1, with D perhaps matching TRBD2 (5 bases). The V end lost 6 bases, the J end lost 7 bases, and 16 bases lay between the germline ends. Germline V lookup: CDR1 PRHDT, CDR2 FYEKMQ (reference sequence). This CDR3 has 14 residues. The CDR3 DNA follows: TGTGCCAGCAGTTCGGACTCTGATAGAAATGAGCAGTTCTTC. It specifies CASSSDSDRNEQFF.